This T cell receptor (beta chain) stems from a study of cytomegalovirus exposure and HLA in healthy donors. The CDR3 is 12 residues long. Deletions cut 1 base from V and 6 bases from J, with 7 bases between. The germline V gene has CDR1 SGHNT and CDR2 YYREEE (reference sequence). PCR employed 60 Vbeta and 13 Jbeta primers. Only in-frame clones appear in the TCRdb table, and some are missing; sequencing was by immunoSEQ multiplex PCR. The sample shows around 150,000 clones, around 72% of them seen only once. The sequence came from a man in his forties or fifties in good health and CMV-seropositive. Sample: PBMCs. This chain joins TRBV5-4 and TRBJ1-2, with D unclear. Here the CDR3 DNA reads TGTGCCAGCAGCTTGTACGGGGATGGCTACACCTTC. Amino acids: CASSLYGDGYTF.